The text below deals with one TCR beta chain. This sample was taken from a study of T cell repertoires in cytomegalovirus infection. With V trimmed by 4 bases and J by 5 bases, 15 bases remained unmatched. Germline CDR1 LGHNA, CDR2 YSLEER. The length of the CDR3 is 18 residues. TCRdb passed the reads through MiXCR, listing each CDR3 protein once. The sample holds 250,000 to 350,000 distinct CDR3 sequences; about 23% are singletons and the top ten take about 15%. The sequence was collected from a human donor in good health (CMV status not recorded). Some clones in this sample may be carry-over from other donors' samples. The specimen was PBMCs. J is TRBJ2-3 and V is TRBV4-3, with 10 bases identical to TRBD2. The CDR3 nucleotides read TGCGCCAGCAGCCCCGGGGGGAGCGGGAGGGCCTTTGGAGATACGCAGTATTTT. Translating it yields CASSPGGSGRAFGDTQYF.